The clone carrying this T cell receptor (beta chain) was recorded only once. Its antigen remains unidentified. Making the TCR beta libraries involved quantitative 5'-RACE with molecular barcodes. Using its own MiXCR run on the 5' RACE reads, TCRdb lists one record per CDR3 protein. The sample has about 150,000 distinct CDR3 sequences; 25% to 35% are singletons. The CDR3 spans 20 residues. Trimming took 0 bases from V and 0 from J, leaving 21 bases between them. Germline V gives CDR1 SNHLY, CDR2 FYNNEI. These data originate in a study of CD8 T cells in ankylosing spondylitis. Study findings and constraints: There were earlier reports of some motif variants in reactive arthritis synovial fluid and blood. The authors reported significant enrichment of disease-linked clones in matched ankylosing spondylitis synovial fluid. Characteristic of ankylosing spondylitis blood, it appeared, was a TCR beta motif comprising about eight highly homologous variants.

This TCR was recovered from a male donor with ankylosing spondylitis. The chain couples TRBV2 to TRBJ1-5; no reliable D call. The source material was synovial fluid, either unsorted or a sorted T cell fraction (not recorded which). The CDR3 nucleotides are TGTGCCAGCAGTGAAGCGCTTCCGACACGGAAAAAGTATAGCAATCAGCCCCAGCATTTT. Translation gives CASSEALPTRKKYSNQPQHF.